This is a list of T cell receptor beta chains from one sample in a study of shared clonotypes between healthy human individuals. Produced via immunoSEQ multiplex PCR; TCRdb's table is partial and in-frame only. The data contain around 2,000,000 clones, around 95% of them seen just once; the ten biggest clones take up around 0.13%. The sequenced sample consisted of naive CD4+ T cells sorted from blood. These receptors all stem from a man aged 18 to 29 in good health. Each CDR3 is given without its conserved first and last residue. The order of the fields is CDR3 protein, J gene, V gene.

cdr3_aa: ASSLPGESSGNTIY
j_call: TRBJ1-3
v_call: TRBV5-6

cdr3_aa: ASSLGLAGADTQY
j_call: TRBJ2-3
v_call: TRBV5-1

cdr3_aa: ASSLLGKGSEQY
j_call: TRBJ2-7
v_call: TRBV14

cdr3_aa: ASSFGGPYEQY
j_call: TRBJ2-7
v_call: TRBV28

cdr3_aa: ASSIDRDNSPLH
j_call: TRBJ1-6
v_call: TRBV19

cdr3_aa: ASSEQGPAKNIQY
j_call: TRBJ2-4
v_call: TRBV6-1

cdr3_aa: ASVGDVSGTQY
j_call: TRBJ2-5
v_call: TRBV2

cdr3_aa: ASSKQGANQPQH
j_call: TRBJ1-5
v_call: TRBV2

cdr3_aa: AWSGQSNYGYT
j_call: TRBJ1-2
v_call: TRBV30

cdr3_aa: ASRDRGPYGYT
j_call: TRBJ1-2
v_call: TRBV2